This T cell receptor (beta chain) was sequenced during a study of T cell responses to AZD1222 COVID-19 vaccine. Points from the study as a whole: Seropositivity was recorded at baseline in only 6 or 7 AZD1222 recipients.

The assay was immunoSEQ multiplex PCR, and TCRdb's table has in-frame clones only and misses some. The repertoire holds roughly 140,000 clones, with 88% as singletons. CDR1 SNHLY and CDR2 FYNNEI come from the germline V gene. Between the trimmed V and J ends, which lost 0 bases and 6 bases, there was a span of 11 bases. This CDR3 comprises 14 residues. Worth noting for this clone: Its specificity is not known.

This TCR came from an adult in good health. The rearrangement joins TRBV2 to TRBJ1-1; D not resolved. Sequenced material: peripheral blood, taken on day 0 of AZD1222 vaccination. The DNA for the CDR3 is TGTGCCAGCAGTGAAGCGATCGTAAGTTCTGAAGCTTTCTTT. Protein sequence: CASSEAIVSSEAFF.